The subject of this entry is one TCR beta chain. This specimen comes from a study of long-term antiretroviral therapy in people with HIV. Samples were assayed with immunoSEQ v3.0 at survey level. Produced via immunoSEQ multiplex PCR; TCRdb's table is partial and in-frame only. The sample lists approximately 31,000 clones; around 78% were seen once. The germline V gene has CDR1 SGDLS and CDR2 YYNGEE. This CDR3 contains 15 residues. V gave up 1 base and J gave up 0 bases; unmatched junction bases: 3. At least one PBMC sample before ART and at least two after were required. Sequencing used unsorted PBMCs, obtained 3.1 years after starting antiretroviral therapy. This receptor was obtained from a woman in her fifties or sixties with HIV. The gene calls are TRBV9 and TRBJ2-5, with 7 bases fitting TRBD1. CDR3 sequence: CASSVTGDNQETQYF. In DNA, the CDR3 is TGTGCCAGCAGCGTAACAGGGGACAACCAAGAGACCCAGTACTTC.